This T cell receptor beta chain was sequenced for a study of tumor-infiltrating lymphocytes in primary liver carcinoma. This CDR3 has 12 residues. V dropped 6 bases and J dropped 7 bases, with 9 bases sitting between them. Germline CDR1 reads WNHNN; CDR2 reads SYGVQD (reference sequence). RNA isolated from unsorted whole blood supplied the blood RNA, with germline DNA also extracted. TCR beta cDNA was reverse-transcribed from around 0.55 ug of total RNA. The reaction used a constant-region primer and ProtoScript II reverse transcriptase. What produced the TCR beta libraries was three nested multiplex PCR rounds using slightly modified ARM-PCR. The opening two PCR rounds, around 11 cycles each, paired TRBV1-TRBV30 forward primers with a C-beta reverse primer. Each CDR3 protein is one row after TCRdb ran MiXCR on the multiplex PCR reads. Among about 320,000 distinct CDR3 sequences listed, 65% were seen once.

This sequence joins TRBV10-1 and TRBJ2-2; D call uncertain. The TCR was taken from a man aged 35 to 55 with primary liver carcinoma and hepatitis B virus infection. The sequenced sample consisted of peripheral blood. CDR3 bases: TGCGCCAGCAGCGATTACAGCGGGGAGCTGTTTTTT. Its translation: CASSDYSGELFF.